What follows are 18 T cell receptor beta chains derived from one specimen sequenced in a study of blood T cells in healthy people across ages. The second PCR ran about 6 to 11 cycles with a sample-barcoded 5' primer and J-beta primers. TCRdb re-analysed the 5' RACE reads in MiXCR, keeping a single row per CDR3 protein. The sample lists approximately 800,000 distinct CDR3 sequences, roughly 60% occurring once. Sequencing used blood. These receptors were obtained from a young man in good health.

This chain joins TRBV7-2 and TRBJ2-1, with 8 bases lining up with TRBD1. There are 15 residues in the CDR3. CDR1 is SGHTA and CDR2 is FQGNSA in the germline V gene. V dropped 4 bases and J dropped 13; count of bases not matched to a gene: 15. This chain's CDR3 is CASSSDPTGGRTQFF. The CDR3 DNA sequence: TGTGCCAGCAGCTCGGATCCCACAGGGGGACGGACCCAGTTCTTC.

The chain employs TRBV10-3 and TRBJ1-1, with TRBD1 matching over 9 bases. The CDR3 runs to 13 residues. Germline CDR1 and CDR2: ENHRY and SYGVKD. V lost 7 bases and J lost 4; bases outside the gene matches: 4. The CDR3 nucleotides read TGTGCCATCAATGGACAGGGGAGCACTGAAGCTTTCTTT. Its protein product is CAINGQGSTEAFF.

DNA for the CDR3: TGTGCCAGCAGCCAAGATTGGACTAGCGGGCAATACGAGCAGTACTTC. This gives the protein CASSQDWTSGQYEQYF. The V gene is TRBV14, the J gene TRBJ2-4; 11 bases line up with TRBD2. Near its end, the DNA agrees better with TRBJ2-7, so the J call may be wrong. The CDR3 extends over 16 amino acids. Per the germline V gene, CDR1 is SGHDN and CDR2 is FVKESK.

The chain joins TRBV21-1 to TRBJ1-4. TRBV21-1 is reported as a pseudogene. The CDR3 length is 15 residues. CDR3 coding DNA: TGTGCCAGCAGCATAAGACAGGCAACTAATGAAAAACTGTTTTTT. It is translated as CASSIRQATNEKLFF.

This clonotype was counted a single time. The chain uses TRBV7-9 and TRBJ2-3, with a tentative D call TRBD2 (6 bases). Trimming left V 4 bases short and J 4 bases short, with 21 bases between. The CDR3 extends over 17 amino acids. Germline V CDR1 and CDR2: SEHNR, FQNEAQ (reference sequence). Written as DNA, the CDR3 is TGTGCCAGCAGCTCCCAAGCGGGCCGGCTGACGGCAGATACGCAGTATTTT. Its protein is CASSSQAGRLTADTQYF.

The CDR3 DNA sequence: TGTGCCAGCAGTTTAATCAGGGAAGGGGCTGAAGCTTTCTTT. Protein product: CASSLIREGAEAFF. The gene calls are TRBV12-3 or TRBV12-4 and TRBJ1-1; a weak D match, TRBD1 (5 bases). The CDR3 is made up of 14 amino acids. The V and J ends lost 2 bases and 6 bases respectively, with 13 bases between them.

V and J are TRBV6-5 and TRBJ2-1; no clear D. Deletions cut 5 bases from V and 3 bases from J, with 8 bases between. CDR1 and CDR2 (germline): MNHEY, SVGAGI. This CDR3 is built from 13 residues. CDR3 protein: CASSRHLYNEQFF. The CDR3 bases are TGTGCCAGCAGTAGACACCTCTACAATGAGCAGTTCTTC.

The chain uses TRBV7-2 and TRBJ2-3; 11 nucleotides align to TRBD2. V was pared by 2 bases and J by 2 bases, with 6 bases of the junction left unmatched. The CDR3 is made up of 17 amino acids. The V gene's germline CDR1 is SGHTA and CDR2 FQGNSA. The CDR3 DNA sequence: TGTGCCAGCAGCTTATTAGCGGGGGGGTTTAACACAGATACGCAGTATTTT. Its protein is CASSLLAGGFNTDTQYF.

The chain links TRBV6-5 to TRBJ1-2, with D perhaps matching TRBD1 (6 bases). The germline gives CDR1 MNHEY, CDR2 SVGAGI. V was trimmed by 0 bases and J by 5 bases, leaving 16 bases between them. This CDR3 contains 16 residues. CDR3 in DNA: TGTGCCAGCAGTTACTCCCCAGGGGTCGTCCTTTATGGCTACACCTTC. It yields the protein CASSYSPGVVLYGYTF.

The chain recombines TRBV6-1 with TRBJ2-3; D remains unclear. V lost 6 bases and J 4 bases, leaving 14 bases between the germline ends. CDR1 and CDR2 (germline): MNHNS, SASEGT. The CDR3 has 14 amino acids. The CDR3 DNA reads TGTGCCAGCAGGGAGCTATCGTGGGCAGATACGCAGTATTTT. Encoded protein: CASRELSWADTQYF.

This clonotype was recorded a few times. The V call is TRBV7-2, the J call TRBJ2-7, with D possibly matching TRBD2 (5 bases). From germline, CDR1 is SGHTA and CDR2 FQGNSA. V was trimmed by 5 bases and J by 0 bases, leaving 14 bases between them. This CDR3 contains 15 residues. CDR3: CASSADEGLSYEQYF. CDR3 coding DNA: TGTGCCAGCAGCGCAGATGAGGGTCTCTCCTACGAGCAGTACTTC.

V and J are TRBV9 and TRBJ1-1; no clear D. With 0 bases removed from V and 3 bases from J, the gap between germline ends came to 15 bases. Germline CDR1 is SGDLS and CDR2 is YYNGEE. The CDR3 sequence is 16 residues long. The CDR3 region is CASSVVNGPGDTEAFF. DNA of the CDR3: TGTGCCAGCAGCGTAGTGAACGGCCCAGGCGACACTGAAGCTTTCTTT.

The chain joins TRBV25-1 to TRBJ2-7; possible D gene TRBD2, 6 bases. Germline loops: CDR1 MGHDK, CDR2 SYGVNS. V gave up 6 bases and J gave up 2 bases, with 17 bases separating them. The CDR3 spans 15 residues. CDR3: CASSHTGRGAYEQYF. CDR3 nucleotides: TGTGCCAGCAGCCACACCGGGCGGGGCGCCTACGAGCAGTACTTC.

The rearrangement joins TRBV20-1 to TRBJ1-2, with TRBD1 as a possible D gene (5 bases). Germline CDR1 reads DFQATT; CDR2 reads SNEGSKA (reference sequence). CDR3 size: 15 residues. Trimming shortened V by 4 bases and J by 0 bases, and 15 bases separated the two germline ends. CDR3 in amino acids: CSAILPGGANYGYTF. CDR3 DNA: TGCAGTGCTATCCTGCCTGGGGGAGCTAACTATGGCTACACCTTC.

The chain recombines TRBV9 with TRBJ1-4, with D hard to call. CDR3 size: 12 residues. V was pared by 3 bases and J by 5 bases, with 5 bases between. CDR1 is SGDLS, CDR2 YYNGEE, per germline. The CDR3 region has the DNA TGTGCCAGCAGCGGGCAGAATGAAAAACTGTTTTTT. Translation gives CASSGQNEKLFF.

This chain joins TRBV6-4 and TRBJ2-3, with TRBD1 identical over 10 bases. The CDR3 sequence is 16 residues long. V shed 3 bases, J shed 3 bases, and the junction held 6 bases outside the gene matches. Germline V lookup: CDR1 MRHNA, CDR2 SNTAGT. The CDR3 DNA is TGTGCCAGCAGTGAAGGGACAGGGGCTCGAACAGATACGCAGTATTTT. Amino acid sequence: CASSEGTGARTDTQYF.

There are a few counts of this clonotype. CDR3 protein: CSATAGGNGETQYF. CDR3 coding DNA: TGCAGTGCTACAGCGGGGGGTAACGGGGAGACCCAGTACTTC. This sequence joins TRBV20-1 and TRBJ2-5; 9 nucleotides agree with TRBD2. The CDR3 extends over 14 amino acids. CDR1 is DFQATT and CDR2 is SNEGSKA in the germline V gene (reference sequence). With V trimmed by 4 bases and J by 5 bases, 8 bases remained unmatched.

This chain links TRBV27 with TRBJ2-1, with no clear D. CDR3 length: 11 amino acids. The V and J ends lost 4 bases and 9 bases respectively, with 7 bases between them. Per germline, CDR1 MNHEY and CDR2 SMNVEV (reference sequence). The CDR3 region has the DNA TGTGCCAGCAGTTCCGCGTCTGAGCAGTTCTTC. Translation gives CASSSASEQFF.